These 27 T cell receptor beta chains originate from one sample sequenced in a study of T cell repertoires in cytomegalovirus infection. MiXCR, run by TCRdb on the reads, gives a single entry per CDR3 protein. This sample has just under 550,000 distinct CDR3 sequences, with about 25% found just once. The sequencing sample was made of PBMCs. The receptors stem from a human donor in good health (CMV status not recorded). Some clones in this sample may be carry-over from other donors' samples.

This clonotype was seen a handful of times. The chain links TRBV7-2 to TRBJ2-1; 12 nucleotides match TRBD2. Germline V gene lookup returns CDR1 SGHTA and CDR2 FQGNSA. This CDR3 is built from 17 residues. Germline trimming cut 1 base from V and 7 bases from J; bases unmatched to any gene: 8. Here the CDR3 reads CASSLVLAGGLRNEQFF. The DNA for the CDR3 is TGTGCCAGCAGCTTAGTGCTAGCGGGAGGGTTGAGGAATGAGCAGTTCTTC.

The J gene is TRBJ2-4, the V gene TRBV7-4; D might be TRBD2 (5 bases). The V end lost 1 base, the J end lost 0 bases, and 10 bases lay between the germline ends. Germline V CDR1 and CDR2: SGHVT, SQSDAQ. The CDR3 contains 16 residues. The DNA for the CDR3 is TGTGCCAGCAGCTTAGTGTTCGGACTAGCCAAAAACATTCAGTACTTC. Residues: CASSLVFGLAKNIQYF.

This clonotype has only a few counts. The chain carries TRBV28 and TRBJ2-7; D may be TRBD2 (6 bases). The CDR3 is made up of 12 amino acids. Germline loops: CDR1 MDHEN, CDR2 SYDVKM. With 5 bases removed from V and 9 bases from J, the gap between germline ends came to 14 bases. CDR3 coding DNA: TGTGCCAGCAGTCCACTCGGGGGTTGGCAGTACTTC. Translating gives CASSPLGGWQYF.

V and J are TRBV2 and TRBJ1-4; 8 positions match TRBD1. Germline V CDR1 and CDR2: SNHLY, FYNNEI. This CDR3 contains 15 residues. With 3 bases clipped from V and 7 bases from J, the junction kept 7 bases outside the gene matches. CDR3 in amino acids: CASSDTGGVGEKLFF. The CDR3 region has the DNA TGTGCCAGCAGTGACACAGGGGGTGTGGGTGAAAAACTGTTTTTT. The entire variable domain, with the rest obtained from reference TRBV2 and TRBJ1-4, is as follows: EPEVTQTPSHQVTQMGQEVILRCVPISNHLYFYWYRQILGQKVEFLVSFYNNEISEKSEIFDDQFSVERPDGSNFTLKIRSTKLEDSAMYFCASSDTGGVGEKLFFGSGTQLSVL.

This chain's CDR3 is CASSGGTGRTEAFF. CDR3 DNA sequence: TGTGCCAGTAGTGGCGGGACAGGGCGAACTGAAGCTTTCTTT. The J gene is TRBJ1-1, the V gene TRBV19; 9 nucleotides match TRBD1. V lost 5 bases, J lost 5 bases, and 6 bases stayed unmatched. The germline V gene encodes CDR1 LNHDA and CDR2 SQIVND (reference sequence). The CDR3 length is 14 residues.

The rearrangement joins TRBV12-3 or TRBV12-4 to TRBJ1-1, with TRBD1 as a possible D gene (6 bases). V shed 8 bases and J shed 3 bases, with 19 bases lying between them. The CDR3 is 15 amino acids. DNA for the CDR3: TGTGCCAGCTACCCGGGGGGGGCAGGGGACACTGAAGCTTTCTTT. Translating it yields CASYPGGAGDTEAFF.

V gene TRBV27 combines with J gene TRBJ1-2; 9 nucleotides align to TRBD1. The CDR3 is 14 residues long. The V and J ends lost 5 bases and 1 base, in that order; junction bases with no gene match: 2. From germline, CDR1 is MNHEY and CDR2 SMNVEV (reference sequence). The DNA of the CDR3 is TGTGCCAGCAGTGTGGACAGGGGTAACTATGGCTACACCTTC. Translated, it gives CASSVDRGNYGYTF.

The chain links TRBV7-9 to TRBJ2-5, with D tentatively TRBD1 (5 bases). This CDR3 comprises 14 residues. Between the trimmed V and J ends, which lost 6 bases and 2 bases, there was a span of 13 bases. Germline V gene lookup returns CDR1 SEHNR and CDR2 FQNEAQ (reference sequence). This chain's CDR3 is CASRGIRGQETQYF. CDR3 DNA: TGTGCCAGCAGGGGTATTAGGGGACAAGAGACCCAGTACTTC.

V is TRBV15 and J is TRBJ1-2, with 9 bases fitting TRBD1. CDR1 is LNHNV and CDR2 is YYDKDF in the germline V gene (reference sequence). The CDR3 loop spans 16 amino acids. The junction had 6 bases not matched to a gene; V was cut back by 3 bases and J by 1 base. The CDR3 loop is CATSSRGQGRNYGYTF. Written as DNA, the CDR3 is TGTGCCACCAGCAGTCGTGGACAGGGGCGTAACTATGGCTACACCTTC.

There are a few counts of this clonotype. This chain connects TRBV7-6 to TRBJ2-2, with TRBD2 identical over 8 bases. Germline assignment: CDR1 SGHVS and CDR2 FNYEAQ. The V and J ends lost 3 bases and 3 bases, in that order; junction bases with no gene match: 6. This CDR3 has 16 amino acids. In DNA form, the CDR3 reads TGTGCCAGCAGCTTTACGGGACTAGGGGACACCGGGGAGCTGTTTTTT. Translation: CASSFTGLGDTGELFF.

The V call is TRBV6-2 or TRBV6-3, the J call TRBJ2-1; TRBD2 aligns across 10 bases. V lost 3 bases to trimming and J lost 8 bases; unmatched junction nucleotides: 4. The CDR3 covers 14 residues. Per germline, CDR1 MNHEY and CDR2 SVGEGT. CDR3 in DNA: TGTGCCAGCAGTTATCAGCTAGCGGGGGATGAGCAGTTCTTC. It is translated as CASSYQLAGDEQFF.

The chain has TRBV6-2 or TRBV6-3 and TRBJ1-5; D call uncertain. The CDR3 covers 13 residues. Trimming took 2 bases from V and 13 from J, leaving 15 bases between them. Germline CDR1 is MNHEY and CDR2 is SVGEGT. The CDR3: CASSYDVVGWQHF. As DNA, the CDR3 is TGTGCCAGCAGTTACGATGTCGTCGGATGGCAGCATTTT.

The sample holds a few counts of this clonotype. The gene calls are TRBV18 and TRBJ1-2; D not certain. CDR1 KGHSH and CDR2 LQKENI come from the germline V gene. The CDR3 length is 15 residues. V lost 3 bases, J lost 1 base, and 12 bases lay in between. CDR3 nucleotides: TGTGCCAGCTCACCGCGTGAAGACCTTAACTATGGCTACACCTTC. Its translation is CASSPREDLNYGYTF.

The CDR3 DNA sequence: TGTGCCAGCAGTGAGGGACAAATAATGAACACTGAAGCTTTCTTT. Protein: CASSEGQIMNTEAFF. The V gene is TRBV6-1, the J gene TRBJ1-1, with D tentatively TRBD1 (6 bases). With 3 bases removed from V and 0 bases from J, the gap between germline ends came to 11 bases. Germline CDR1 is MNHNS and CDR2 is SASEGT. CDR3 length: 15 residues.

The chain links TRBV6-4 to TRBJ2-1, with 11 bases matching TRBD2. Germline values: CDR1 MRHNA, CDR2 SNTAGT. The CDR3 runs to 16 residues. V was pared by 6 bases and J by 1 base, with 5 bases of the junction left unmatched. CDR3 DNA: TGTGCCAGCAGGGAGATAGCGGGAGGGTCCTACAATGAGCAGTTCTTC. Encoded protein: CASREIAGGSYNEQFF.

The chain has TRBV12-3 or TRBV12-4 and TRBJ2-1; D is possibly TRBD1 (5 bases). Trimming pared 3 bases from V and 5 bases from J, leaving 14 bases between. This CDR3 contains 15 residues. The DNA for the CDR3 is TGTGCCAGCAGTTTGGGCAGGGTTGGCCACAATGAGCAGTTCTTC. It is translated as CASSLGRVGHNEQFF.

CDR3 amino acids: CASSPRQGTAPYEQYF. The CDR3 coding sequence is TGTGCCAGCTCACCACGACAGGGGACGGCACCCTACGAGCAGTACTTC. The chain couples TRBV18 to TRBJ2-7; TRBD1 agrees at 8 bases. Per germline, CDR1 KGHSH and CDR2 LQKENI. V dropped 1 base and J dropped 2; count of bases not matched to a gene: 7. This CDR3 is 16 amino acids long.

The sample holds many counts of this clonotype. The CDR3 sequence is CASSFFRGPGYTF. In nucleotides, the CDR3 is TGTGCCAGCAGTTTTTTCAGGGGGCCTGGCTACACCTTC. The chain links TRBV12-3 or TRBV12-4 to TRBJ1-2, with 8 nucleotides matching TRBD1. This CDR3 comprises 13 residues. V lost 3 bases to trimming and J lost 7 bases; unmatched junction nucleotides: 4.

V usage is TRBV7-9 and J usage is TRBJ2-7; D may be TRBD2 (5 bases). This CDR3 is built from 13 residues. The germline gives CDR1 SEHNR, CDR2 FQNEAQ (reference sequence). V shed 0 bases and J shed 7 bases, with 10 bases lying between them. CDR3 sequence reads: CASSLAGAREQYF. The CDR3 region has the DNA TGTGCCAGCAGCTTAGCGGGAGCTAGGGAGCAGTACTTC.

This chain uses TRBV6-5 with TRBJ1-1; 12 bases map to TRBD1. Germline CDR1 and CDR2: MNHEY and SVGAGI. CDR3 length: 13 amino acids. Germline trimming cut 6 bases from V and 7 bases from J; bases unmatched to any gene: 3. The CDR3 bases are TGTGCCAGCAGCGGGACAGGGGGCGGTGAAGCTTTCTTT. This encodes CASSGTGGGEAFF.

This clonotype was seen a handful of times. The gene calls are TRBV12-3 or TRBV12-4 and TRBJ1-3; D gene uncertain. The length of the CDR3 is 15 residues. V lost 6 bases and J lost 4, with 16 bases in between. The CDR3 reads CASRPRGGSGNTIYF. The CDR3 DNA follows: TGTGCCAGCAGACCCAGAGGAGGGTCAGGAAACACCATATATTTT.

This chain links TRBV7-9 with TRBJ2-3; D could derive from TRBD1 or TRBD2 (7 bases each). The germline V gene encodes CDR1 SEHNR and CDR2 FQNEAQ (reference sequence). V lost 5 bases and J 0 bases, leaving 12 bases between the germline ends. The CDR3 extends over 15 amino acids. CDR3 sequence (DNA): TGTGCCAGCAGCGGGGGGGACAGCAGCACAGATACGCAGTATTTT. It yields the protein CASSGGDSSTDTQYF.

The chain employs TRBV27 and TRBJ2-3; no firm D call. CDR1 is MNHEY and CDR2 is SMNVEV in the germline V gene (reference sequence). V shed 4 bases and J shed 2 bases, with 10 bases lying between them. The CDR3 loop spans 14 amino acids. The CDR3 region has the DNA TGTGCCAGCAGTTCGTTTATCGACACAGATACGCAGTATTTT. Amino acids: CASSSFIDTDTQYF.

This clonotype was counted at least ten times. This chain links TRBV7-2 with TRBJ1-5; D not certain. The CDR3 loop spans 17 amino acids. Trimming cost V 2 bases and J 0 bases, with 14 bases left between them. Germline values: CDR1 SGHTA, CDR2 FQGNSA. The chain's CDR3 is CASSLRPTGYSNQPQHF. DNA for the CDR3: TGTGCCAGCAGCTTACGGCCCACGGGGTATAGCAATCAGCCCCAGCATTTT.

The CDR3 protein is CSPRGFDNEQFF. Here the CDR3 DNA reads TGCAGCCCCCGGGGGTTCGACAATGAGCAGTTCTTC. J is TRBJ2-1 and V is TRBV29-1; tentatively, D is TRBD2 (6 bases). CDR3 size: 12 residues. In germline, CDR1 is SQVTM, CDR2 ANQGSEA. The germline V and J ends were trimmed by 8 bases and 5 bases, with 13 bases remaining between them.

The rearrangement joins TRBV7-2 to TRBJ2-3; 9 bases align to TRBD2. Unmatched junction bases numbered 5, after V lost 11 bases and J lost 2 bases. The CDR3 is 13 amino acids. Germline values: CDR1 SGHTA, CDR2 FQGNSA. The CDR3 is CACSGSLTDTQYF. CDR3 coding DNA: TGTGCCTGTAGCGGGAGTCTCACAGATACGCAGTATTTT.

The rearrangement uses TRBV4-1 and TRBJ1-2, with TRBD1 matching over 8 bases. Unmatched junction bases numbered 2, after V lost 0 bases and J lost 2 bases. This CDR3 has 15 residues. Germline CDR1 and CDR2: MGHRA and YSYEKL. The CDR3 sequence is CASSQDRTGNYGYTF. CDR3 DNA: TGCGCCAGCAGCCAAGACCGGACAGGGAACTATGGCTACACCTTC.